This is a list of T cell receptor beta chains from one sample in a study of blood T cell repertoires in COVID-19. Sequenced by immunoSEQ multiplex PCR; TCRdb stores in-frame clones only, minus some. The sample contains about 270,000 clones, approximately 86% of which appear only once. Sequencing used peripheral blood. These receptors originate from a man between 35 and 55 years old who had recovered from COVID-19. Both conserved end residues are trimmed from each CDR3. Clone size is not always given. Where it is, it says once, few, many or a class for expanded clones.

clone_size j_call v_call cdr3_aa
once TRBJ1-4 TRBV7-3 ASSLTLSGLRPTNEKLF
few TRBJ2-5 TRBV20-1 SAYLQETQY
. TRBJ2-7 TRBV7-6 ASSSGGKTGEQY
. TRBJ1-5 TRBV6-1 ASREEVARAQPQH
. TRBJ1-5 TRBV7-2 ASSLFTRGLGDQPQH
. TRBJ2-7 TRBV10-3 AISASHEQY
. TRBJ2-7 TRBV6-6 ASSYIGGGGGYEQY
. TRBJ1-4 TRBV5-6 ASNRDRVEKLF
. TRBJ1-4 TRBV4-3 ASSQQGDRNEKLF
. TRBJ1-6 TRBV6-1 ASSEARNSPLH
. TRBJ1-4 TRBV10-1 ASRGQLKATNEKLF
. TRBJ1-1 TRBV27 ASSLRPPGSGNTEAF
. TRBJ1-2 TRBV4-3 ASSLDRTDNYGYT
. TRBJ2-6 TRBV2 ASIWGVGANVLT
. TRBJ2-7 TRBV11-2 ASSLTGTTYEQY
. TRBJ2-5 TRBV6-5 ASSPPGTETQY
. TRBJ2-4 TRBV4-1 ASSPTEAKNIQY
. TRBJ2-1 TRBV20-1 SASRQGFEQF
once TRBJ1-6 TRBV2 ASSEVQGVVSPLH
. TRBJ2-1 TRBV4-1 ASAHPASAAYSYNEQF
. TRBJ1-3 TRBV2 ASSEGQGSNTIY
. TRBJ1-1 TRBV12-5 ASGQRQGATEAF
once TRBJ1-4 TRBV10-2 ASRREGGTTNEKLF
. TRBJ1-3 TRBV19 ASSIGNSGNTIY
. TRBJ2-3 TRBV18 ASSATARASTDTQY
. TRBJ2-7 TRBV5-6 ASSTTGQGGRAQY
. TRBJ1-5 TRBV6-2/TRBV6-3 ASSYGGTASQPQH
. TRBJ2-4 TRBV7-8 ASSLGQVQAKNIQY